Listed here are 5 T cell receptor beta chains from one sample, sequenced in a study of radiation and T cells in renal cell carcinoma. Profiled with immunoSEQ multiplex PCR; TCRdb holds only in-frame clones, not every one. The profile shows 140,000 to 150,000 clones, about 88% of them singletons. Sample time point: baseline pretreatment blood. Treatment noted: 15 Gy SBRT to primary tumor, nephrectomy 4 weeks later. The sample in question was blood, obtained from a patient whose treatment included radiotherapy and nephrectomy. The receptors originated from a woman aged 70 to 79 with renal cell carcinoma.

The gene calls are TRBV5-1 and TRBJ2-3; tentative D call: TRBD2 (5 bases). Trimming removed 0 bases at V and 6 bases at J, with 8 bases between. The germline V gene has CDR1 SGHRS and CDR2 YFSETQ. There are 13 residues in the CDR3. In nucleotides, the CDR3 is TGCGCCAGCAGCTTGGGAGGGTTGGATACGCAGTATTTT. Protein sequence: CASSLGGLDTQYF.

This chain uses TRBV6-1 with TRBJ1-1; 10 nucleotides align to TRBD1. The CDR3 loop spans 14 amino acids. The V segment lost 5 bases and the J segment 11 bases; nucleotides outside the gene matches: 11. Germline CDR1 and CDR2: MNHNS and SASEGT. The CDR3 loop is CASSSGTGVVEAFF. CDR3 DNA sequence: TGTGCCAGCAGTTCCGGGACAGGGGTCGTGGAGGCTTTCTTT.

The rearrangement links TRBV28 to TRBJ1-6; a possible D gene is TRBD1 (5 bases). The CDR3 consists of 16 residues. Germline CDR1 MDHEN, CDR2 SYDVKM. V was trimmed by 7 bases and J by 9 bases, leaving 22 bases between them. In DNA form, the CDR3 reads TGTGCCAGCATTAGTGGCGGGGGGATTGTGGGTTCACCCCTCCACTTT. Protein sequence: CASISGGGIVGSPLHF.

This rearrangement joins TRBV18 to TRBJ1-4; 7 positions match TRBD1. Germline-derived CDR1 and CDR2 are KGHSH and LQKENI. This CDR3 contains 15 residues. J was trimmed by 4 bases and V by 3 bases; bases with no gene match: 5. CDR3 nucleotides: TGTGCCAGCTCACCCACCGGACAGGATAATGAAAAACTGTTTTTT. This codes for CASSPTGQDNEKLFF.

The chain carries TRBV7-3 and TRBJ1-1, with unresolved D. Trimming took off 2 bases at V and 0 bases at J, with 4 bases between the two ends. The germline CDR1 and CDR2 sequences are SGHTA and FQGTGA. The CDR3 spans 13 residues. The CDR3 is CASSLLVNTEAFF. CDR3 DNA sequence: TGTGCCAGCAGCTTACTGGTGAACACTGAAGCTTTCTTT. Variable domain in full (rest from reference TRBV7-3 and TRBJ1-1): GAGVSQTPSNKVTEKGKYVELRCDPISGHTALYWYRQSLGQGPEFLIYFQGTGAADDSGLPNDRFFAVRPEGSVSTLKIQRTERGDSAVYLCASSLLVNTEAFFGQGTRLTVV.